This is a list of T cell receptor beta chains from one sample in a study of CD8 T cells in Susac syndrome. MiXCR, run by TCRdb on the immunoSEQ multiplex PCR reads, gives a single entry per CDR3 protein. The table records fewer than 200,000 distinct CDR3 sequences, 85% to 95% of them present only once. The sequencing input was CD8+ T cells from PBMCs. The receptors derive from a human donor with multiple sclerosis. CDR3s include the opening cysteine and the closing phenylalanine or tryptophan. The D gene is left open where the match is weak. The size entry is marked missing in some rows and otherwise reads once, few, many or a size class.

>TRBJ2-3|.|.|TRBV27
TGTGCCAGCAGTTTAGTTGGACAGTACACAGATACGCAGTATTTT
CASSLVGQYTDTQYF
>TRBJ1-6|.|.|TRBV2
TGTGCCAGCATCAGTGTTCCACAAGGGATGGATTCACCCCTCCACTTT
CASISVPQGMDSPLHF
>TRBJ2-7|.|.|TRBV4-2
TGTGCCAGCAGCCAAGAAGGCTACAACTACGAGCAGTACTTC
CASSQEGYNYEQYF
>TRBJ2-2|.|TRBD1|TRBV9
TGTGCCAGCAGCAACCACAGGGGTGGGATTCCGGAGCTGTTTTTT
CASSNHRGGIPELFF
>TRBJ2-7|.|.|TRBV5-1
TGCGCCAGCGGCGACTATTACGAGCAGTACTTC
CASGDYYEQYF
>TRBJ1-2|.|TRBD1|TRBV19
TGTGCCACCTACCCAAGCGTCGGGACAGGGGATTTCTATGGCTACACCTTC
CATYPSVGTGDFYGYTF
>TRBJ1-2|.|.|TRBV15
TGTGCCACCAGCGGCTGGGGGCCCCAGACCTATGGCTACACCTTC
CATSGWGPQTYGYTF
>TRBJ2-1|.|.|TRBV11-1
TGTGCCAGCAGCTTACCTGCGGCGGATGAGCAGTTCTTC
CASSLPAADEQFF
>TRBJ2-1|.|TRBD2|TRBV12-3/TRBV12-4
TGTGCCAGCTGGACTAGCCGCAATGAGCAGTTCTTC
CASWTSRNEQFF
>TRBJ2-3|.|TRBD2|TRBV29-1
TGCAGCGGCCTACTAGCGGCAATAACGAATACGCAGTATTTT
CSGLLAAITNTQYF
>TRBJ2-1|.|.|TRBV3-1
TGTGCCAGCAGCTCATCATTAAGCCCCACTAGCCGCAATGAGCAGTTCTTC
CASSSSLSPTSRNEQFF
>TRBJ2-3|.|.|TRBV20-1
TGCAGTGCTAGGGGGGTCACAGATACGCAGTATTTT
CSARGVTDTQYF
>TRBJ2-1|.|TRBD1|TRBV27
TGTGCCAGCAGTCTCGGGGCAGGGGGTAATGAGCAGTTCTTC
CASSLGAGGNEQFF
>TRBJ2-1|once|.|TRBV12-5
TGTGCTAGTGGTTTGAATTCTCCGGAGCAGTTCTTC
CASGLNSPEQFF
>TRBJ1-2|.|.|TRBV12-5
TGTGCTAGTGGTCCGGGGACGGAGGACACCTTC
CASGPGTEDTF
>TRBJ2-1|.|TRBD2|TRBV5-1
TGCGCCAGCAGCTACCGACTAGCGGGAGAGGTCAATGAGCAGTTCTTC
CASSYRLAGEVNEQFF
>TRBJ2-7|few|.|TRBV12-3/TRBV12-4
TGTGCCAGCAGTCTTGAACCCTACGAGCAGTACTTC
CASSLEPYEQYF
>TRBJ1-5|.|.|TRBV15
TGTGCCACCAGCAGATCCGGGCTCCGCCATCAGCCCCAGCATTTT
CATSRSGLRHQPQHF
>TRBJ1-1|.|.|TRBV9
TGTGCCAGCAGCGTAGGCACAGGGTCGGCTTTCTTT
CASSVGTGSAFF
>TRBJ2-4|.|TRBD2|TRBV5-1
TGCGCCAGCAGCTGGACATGGCGGGGGGCCTCTAACATTCAGTACTTC
CASSWTWRGASNIQYF
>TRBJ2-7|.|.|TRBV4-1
TGCGCCAGCAGCCTGAGACCGGGCTACGAGCAGTACTTC
CASSLRPGYEQYF
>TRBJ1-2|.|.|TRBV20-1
TGCAGTGCTGCTTACTATGGCTACACCTTC
CSAAYYGYTF
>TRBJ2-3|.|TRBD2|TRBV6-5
TGTGCCAGCAGTCCTCAAGCGGGAGTGTATACGCAGTATTTT
CASSPQAGVYTQYF
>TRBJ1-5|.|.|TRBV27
TGTGCCAGCAGTTTGAATGGGCGCAATCAGCCCCAGCATTTT
CASSLNGRNQPQHF
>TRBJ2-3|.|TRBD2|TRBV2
TGTGCCAGCAGTGAGCGGGTAGCGGGGGCTTTTGCAGATACGCAGTATTTT
CASSERVAGAFADTQYF
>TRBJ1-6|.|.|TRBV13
TGTGCCAGCAGCTTAGTGCAGGGGAGGAATTCACCCCTCCACTTT
CASSLVQGRNSPLHF
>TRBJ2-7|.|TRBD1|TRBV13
TGTGCCAGCAGTCCGAGTGGACAGGGAATCCACGAGCAGTACTTC
CASSPSGQGIHEQYF
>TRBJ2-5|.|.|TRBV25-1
TGTGCCAGCAGATCGGCGGGATGGGTATATGTGGAGACCCAGTACTTC
CASRSAGWVYVETQYF
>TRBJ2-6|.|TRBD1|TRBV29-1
TGCAGCGTAAAAGACAGGGGGCGTTTGGATTCTGGGGCCAACGTCCTGACTTTC
CSVKDRGRLDSGANVLTF
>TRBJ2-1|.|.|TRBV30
TGTGCCTGGAGTGTACCCGTTATCGGGGCCAGCTACAATGAGCAGTTCTTC
CAWSVPVIGASYNEQFF
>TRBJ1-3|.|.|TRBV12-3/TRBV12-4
TGTGCCAGCAGTTTATGGACGGGGAACTCTGGAAACACCATATATTTT
CASSLWTGNSGNTIYF
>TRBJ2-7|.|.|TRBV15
TGTGCCACCAGCAGAGCTATCAGCTACGAGCAGTACTTC
CATSRAISYEQYF
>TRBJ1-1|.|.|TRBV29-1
TGCAGCGTTGTCAGGGGCACTGAAGCTTTCTTT
CSVVRGTEAFF
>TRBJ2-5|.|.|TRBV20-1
TGCAGTGCTAGACTAATCCGGGACAAATTCCAACAAGAGACCCAGTACTTC
CSARLIRDKFQQETQYF
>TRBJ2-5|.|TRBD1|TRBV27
TGTGCCAGCAGTTTAAAGCTCGTAATCACCCTCCATTGGACAGGGGGCATCTGGGAGACCCAGTACTTC
CASSLKLVITLHWTGGIWETQYF
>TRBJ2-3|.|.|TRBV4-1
TGCGCCAGCAGCCAAATTGGTTCTGGCGGGACGGATACGCAGTATTTT
CASSQIGSGGTDTQYF
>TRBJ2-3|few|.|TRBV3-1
TGTGCCAGCAGCCAAGATGCTGCAGGGGAAGTGTTCGGGAGCACAGATACGCAGTATTTT
CASSQDAAGEVFGSTDTQYF
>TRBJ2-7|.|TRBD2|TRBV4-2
TGTGCCAGCAGCCAAGGAAGCAAACTGGCGGGGGGGCGCGAGCAGTACTTC
CASSQGSKLAGGREQYF
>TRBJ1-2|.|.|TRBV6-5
TGTGCCAGCAGTTACTCGGGCAGAACCACCTATGGCTACACCTTC
CASSYSGRTTYGYTF
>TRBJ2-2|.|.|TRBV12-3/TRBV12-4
TGTGCCAGCAGCCCCCCTCCGTTCGATGGGGTGGGCGGGGAGCTGTTTTTT
CASSPPPFDGVGGELFF
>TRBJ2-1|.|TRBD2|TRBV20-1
TGCAGTGCCACGGGACTAGCGGACTACAATGAGCAGTTCTTC
CSATGLADYNEQFF
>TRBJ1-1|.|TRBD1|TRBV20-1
TGCAGTGCTAGAGCGGACAGGGAAGCTTTCTTT
CSARADREAFF
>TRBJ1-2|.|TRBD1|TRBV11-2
TGTGCCAGCAGCCCGAGGCCGGGACAGGGGGATGGCTACACCTTC
CASSPRPGQGDGYTF